Following are 26 T cell receptor beta chains from one sample sequenced in a study of T cells in Graves' hyperthyroidism and ophthalmopathy. Amplification of TCR beta CDR3 regions was performed using RNA transcripts as template. Initially, a first-round RT-PCR of the TCR CDR3 employed the HTBI primer set. TCRdb redid the calling of the multiplex PCR reads with MiXCR, one entry per CDR3 protein. The table includes 270,000 or so distinct CDR3 sequences, approximately 26% detected once. The sample comprised blood. Receptors originate from a man in his forties or fifties with Graves' hyperthyroidism that later progressed to Graves' ophthalmopathy.

This clonotype was counted ten times or more. The chain carries TRBV2 and TRBJ1-1; D call uncertain. CDR1 SNHLY and CDR2 FYNNEI come from the germline V gene. CDR3 length equals 13 residues. Trimming stripped 5 bases from V and 2 bases from J, with 9 bases between. CDR3 protein: CASSIRDNTEAFF. As DNA, the CDR3 is TGTGCCAGCAGTATTAGGGATAACACTGAAGCTTTCTTT.

This clonotype was counted many times. The chain uses TRBV27 and TRBJ2-5; D tentatively reads TRBD1 or TRBD2 (5 bases each). Germline loops: CDR1 MNHEY, CDR2 SMNVEV (reference sequence). The CDR3 is 16 amino acids. V was trimmed by 4 bases and J by 4 bases, leaving 19 bases between them. CDR3 protein: CASSSLGTVDRETQYF. DNA of the CDR3: TGTGCCAGCAGTTCCCTCGGGACGGTGGACCGAGAGACCCAGTACTTC.

This clonotype was picked up many times. This rearrangement joins TRBV11-1 to TRBJ1-2, with D unresolved. With 7 bases removed from V and 9 bases from J, the gap between germline ends came to 18 bases. In germline, CDR1 is SGHAT, CDR2 FQDESV (reference sequence). This CDR3 is 13 amino acids long. The chain's CDR3 is CASTKEPGGSYTF. Written as DNA, the CDR3 is TGTGCCAGCACCAAGGAACCCGGCGGCAGCTACACCTTC.

This chain links TRBV6-1 with TRBJ1-2, with D hard to call. The germline gives CDR1 MNHNS, CDR2 SASEGT. V lost 0 bases and J lost 8, with 13 bases in between. CDR3 length: 14 residues. CDR3 amino acids: CASSEALLDGGYTF. Here the CDR3 DNA reads TGTGCCAGCAGTGAAGCGCTTCTGGACGGGGGCTACACCTTC.

A word on this clonotype: This could be a read error, since a much larger clone is one nucleotide away. The CDR3 ends on some other residue instead of the conserved phenylalanine or tryptophan, so this is likely a read error. CDR3 nucleotides: TGTGCCAGCAGCGTAGGCGGGGCTCAAGAGACCCAGTACCTC. Protein sequence: CASSVGGAQETQYL. The V call is TRBV9, the J call TRBJ2-5, with a tentative D call TRBD2 (6 bases). Germline V gene data show CDR1 as SGDLS and CDR2 as YYNGEE. V lost 0 bases and J 2 bases, leaving 8 bases between the germline ends. The CDR3 runs to 14 residues.

This clonotype was recorded many times. The V and J genes are TRBV20-1 and TRBJ1-6; perhaps TRBD1 as D (5 bases). In germline, CDR1 is DFQATT, CDR2 SNEGSKA (reference sequence). There are 16 residues in the CDR3. V lost 8 bases and J 0 bases, leaving 17 bases between the germline ends. The CDR3 DNA reads TGCAGTCACCGCCCCCTAGGACACTCCTATAATTCACCCCTCCACTTT. It codes for CSHRPLGHSYNSPLHF.

This clonotype was detected once. V gene TRBV12-3 or TRBV12-4 combines with J gene TRBJ2-7; a possible D gene is TRBD1 (6 bases). The length of the CDR3 is 15 residues. The V end was cut by 4 bases, the J end by 0 bases, with 13 bases between. The CDR3 reads CASSYETGPSYEQYF. CDR3 in DNA: TGTGCCAGCAGTTACGAGACAGGACCCTCCTACGAGCAGTACTTC.

This clonotype was observed many times. The V gene is TRBV10-3, the J gene TRBJ2-7; D might be TRBD1 (6 bases). This CDR3 comprises 17 residues. The V end was cut by 0 bases, the J end by 0 bases, with 15 bases between. Per germline, CDR1 ENHRY and CDR2 SYGVKD. The CDR3 DNA reads as TGTGCCATCAGTGAGTCGAATCAGGGGCGACCCTCCTACGAGCAGTACTTC. Protein sequence: CAISESNQGRPSYEQYF.

The J gene is TRBJ1-5, the V gene TRBV12-3 or TRBV12-4, with D perhaps matching TRBD1 (5 bases). The CDR3 sequence is 15 residues long. Trimming took off 3 bases at V and 4 bases at J, with 13 bases between the two ends. CDR3 in DNA: TGTGCCAGCAGTTTGGAGGGGCTTGGGAATCAGCCCCAGCATTTT. Its translation: CASSLEGLGNQPQHF.

This clonotype was counted ten times or more. The chain combines TRBV6-2 or TRBV6-3 with TRBJ2-7; 10 positions agree with TRBD1. The CDR3 loop spans 13 amino acids. CDR1 MNHEY and CDR2 SVGEGT come from the germline V gene. With 6 bases clipped from V and 7 bases from J, the junction kept 6 bases outside the gene matches. The CDR3 sequence: CASSSRTGGEQYF. In DNA form, the CDR3 reads TGTGCCAGCAGCTCGCGGACAGGGGGTGAGCAGTACTTC.

This clonotype was seen ten or more times. The V call is TRBV19, the J call TRBJ2-7; D not resolved. This CDR3 contains 12 residues. Trimming removed 2 bases at V and 3 bases at J, with 5 bases between. Per germline, CDR1 LNHDA and CDR2 SQIVND (reference sequence). CDR3: CASSIRDYEQYF. Written as DNA, the CDR3 is TGTGCCAGTAGTATAAGGGACTACGAGCAGTACTTC.

This clonotype showed up many times. The J gene is TRBJ1-3, the V gene TRBV28, with a possible D match to TRBD1 (5 bases). Germline V lookup: CDR1 MDHEN, CDR2 SYDVKM. Deletions cut 4 bases from V and 8 bases from J, with 12 bases between. This CDR3 contains 13 residues. CDR3 region: CASSSGIPDTIYF. The CDR3 DNA sequence: TGTGCCAGCAGTTCAGGGATCCCGGACACCATATATTTT.

The chain joins TRBV28 to TRBJ1-1, with D uncertain. Germline V gives CDR1 MDHEN, CDR2 SYDVKM. V dropped 2 bases and J dropped 6 bases, with 16 bases sitting between them. The length of the CDR3 is 15 residues. The DNA for the CDR3 is TGTGCCAGCAGTTTAACGACCGAGGGAAGCCCTGAAGCTTTCTTT. Encoded protein: CASSLTTEGSPEAFF.

This clonotype was observed at least ten times. The chain uses TRBV19 and TRBJ1-5; D possibly corresponds to TRBD1 (6 bases). V lost 7 bases to trimming and J lost 0 bases, with 16 bases between them. CDR1 and CDR2 (germline): LNHDA, SQIVND (reference sequence). This CDR3 is 16 amino acids long. CDR3 nucleotides: TGTGCCAGTATCGGGACAACTCGTTATAGCAATCAGCCCCAGCATTTT. Amino acids: CASIGTTRYSNQPQHF.

This clonotype was counted a single time. This chain links TRBV7-2 with TRBJ2-5, with D unresolved. The germline gives CDR1 SGHTA, CDR2 FQGNSA. This CDR3 has 14 residues. The V and J ends lost 4 bases and 0 bases respectively, with 9 bases between them. CDR3 DNA: TGTGCCAGCAGCTCGGGCCCCTACCAAGAGACCCAGTACTTC. Encoded protein: CASSSGPYQETQYF.

This clonotype appeared many times. This chain links TRBV20-1 with TRBJ2-5; 8 nucleotides agree with TRBD1. Germline CDR1 reads DFQATT; CDR2 reads SNEGSKA (reference sequence). V lost 4 bases, J lost 5 bases, and 6 bases stayed unmatched. The CDR3 has 13 amino acids. The CDR3 coding sequence is TGCAGTGCTACGCAGGGGGCGCGGGAGACCCAGTACTTC. This codes for CSATQGARETQYF.

The chain links TRBV7-2 to TRBJ1-5; D gene ambiguous. This CDR3 comprises 13 residues. V gave up 5 bases and J gave up 6 bases, with 11 bases separating them. Germline loops: CDR1 SGHTA, CDR2 FQGNSA. CDR3 amino acids: CASSRQSRQPQHF. The CDR3 DNA follows: TGTGCCAGCAGCCGGCAGTCGCGTCAGCCCCAGCATTTT.

This clonotype was detected ten times or more. V gene TRBV9 combines with J gene TRBJ2-2, with 8 bases that match TRBD1. The V segment lost 4 bases and the J segment 8 bases; nucleotides outside the gene matches: 7. Germline V gene sequence: CDR1 SGDLS, CDR2 YYNGEE. The CDR3 is made up of 14 amino acids. The CDR3: CASSTRQGKGELFF. Written as DNA, the CDR3 is TGTGCCAGCAGCACTCGACAGGGGAAGGGGGAGCTGTTTTTT. Full variable domain (missing parts from reference TRBV9 and TRBJ2-2): DSGVTQTPKHLITATGQRVTLRCSPRSGDLSVYWYQQSLDQGLQFLIQYYNGEERAKGNILERFSAQQFPDLHSELNLSSLELGDSALYFCASSTRQGKGELFFGEGSRLTVL.

The chain is built from TRBV6-5 and TRBJ1-2; 9 bases are a match to TRBD1. Germline V gene lookup returns CDR1 MNHEY and CDR2 SVGAGI. CDR3 length: 15 amino acids. Germline trimming cut 0 bases from V and 4 bases from J; bases unmatched to any gene: 3. DNA of the CDR3: TGTGCCAGCAGTTACTCGGGGACAGGGACCTATGGCTACACCTTC. Residues: CASSYSGTGTYGYTF.

This clonotype was detected many times. The chain employs TRBV9 and TRBJ1-2, with a possible D match to TRBD1 (6 bases). Germline CDR1 and CDR2: SGDLS and YYNGEE. Trimming left V 6 bases short and J 6 bases short, with 21 bases between. This CDR3 contains 15 residues. In nucleotides, the CDR3 is TGTGCCAGCACCTATTTCGGGGGCGCTTATCATGGCTACACCTTC. Translation: CASTYFGGAYHGYTF.

This clonotype occurred many times. J is TRBJ2-1 and V is TRBV9; TRBD2 matches at 15 bases. Germline V gene sequence: CDR1 SGDLS, CDR2 YYNGEE. This CDR3 is 17 amino acids long. J gave up 0 bases and V 4 bases, and 2 bases lay outside the gene matches. CDR3 nucleotides: TGTGCCAGCAGCCAGGGACTAGCGGGGGGCTCCTACAATGAGCAGTTCTTC. It codes for CASSQGLAGGSYNEQFF.

The V and J genes are TRBV20-1 and TRBJ2-5; D remains unclear. Germline CDR1 reads DFQATT; CDR2 reads SNEGSKA (reference sequence). Trimming stripped 6 bases from V and 1 base from J, with 12 bases between. CDR3 length: 13 residues. DNA for the CDR3: TGCAGTGCCGCTAGAACAATCCAAGAGACCCAGTACTTC. Translated, it gives CSAARTIQETQYF.

This clonotype was picked up many times. J is TRBJ1-1 and V is TRBV7-2, with 7 bases that match TRBD1. The germline gives CDR1 SGHTA, CDR2 FQGNSA. This CDR3 is 15 amino acids long. Trimming at V came to 0 bases and at J to 4 bases, leaving 5 bases not matched to a gene. The CDR3 sequence is CASSLAQGRGTEAFF. In nucleotides, the CDR3 is TGTGCCAGCAGCTTAGCACAGGGGAGAGGCACTGAAGCTTTCTTT.

The chain carries TRBV12-3 or TRBV12-4 and TRBJ1-3; tentative D call: TRBD1 (5 bases). The CDR3 extends over 14 amino acids. The germline V and J ends were trimmed by 3 bases and 4 bases, with 10 bases remaining between them. As DNA, the CDR3 is TGTGCCAGCAGTTTCCAGGGACCCGGAAACACCATATATTTT. This codes for CASSFQGPGNTIYF.

The table lists this clonotype with many counts. The chain links TRBV18 to TRBJ1-2; D uncertain. Germline CDR1 KGHSH, CDR2 LQKENI. Trimming cost V 2 bases and J 3 bases, with 13 bases left between them. The CDR3 is 15 residues long. As DNA, the CDR3 is TGTGCCAGCTCACCAACGGACGGACTGTACTATGGCTACACCTTC. It is translated as CASSPTDGLYYGYTF.

This chain joins TRBV2 and TRBJ1-1, with 10 bases matching TRBD1. The CDR3 has 13 amino acids. The V segment lost 6 bases and the J segment 5 bases; nucleotides outside the gene matches: 3. The germline V gene encodes CDR1 SNHLY and CDR2 FYNNEI. CDR3 protein: CASRGGQGTEAFF. CDR3 coding DNA: TGTGCCAGCAGGGGGGGACAGGGGACTGAAGCTTTCTTT.